Below are 7 T cell receptor beta chains sequenced from a single sample in a study of shared clonotypes between healthy human individuals. The naive CD8 fraction comprised CD45RO-negative cells positively selected for CCR7 and excluded terminally differentiated effector memory CD45RA+ cells. Libraries were prepared by immunoSEQ multiplex PCR; TCRdb keeps only in-frame clonotypes and omits some of them. The profile shows millions of clones, about 95% of them singletons. Sequencing was carried out using naive CD8+ T cells sorted from blood. These TCRs come from a man aged 18-30 years in good health.

The J gene is TRBJ2-7, the V gene TRBV7-9; D is ambiguous. V lost 7 bases, J lost 1 base, and 11 bases lay in between. The CDR3 extends over 13 amino acids. Germline V lookup: CDR1 SEHNR, CDR2 FQNEAQ (reference sequence). CDR3 sequence: CASIDGQSYEQYF. Written as DNA, the CDR3 is TGTGCCAGCATCGACGGGCAGTCCTACGAGCAGTACTTC.

V is TRBV7-9 and J is TRBJ1-1; no reliable D call. The CDR3 extends over 12 amino acids. Germline assignment: CDR1 SEHNR and CDR2 FQNEAQ (reference sequence). V was cut by 1 base and J by 7 bases, with 7 bases left in between. Written as DNA, the CDR3 is TGTGCCAGCAGCTTAGAATCTAATGAAGCTTTCTTT. It translates to CASSLESNEAFF.

The rearrangement links TRBV6-1 to TRBJ2-7; D is uncertain. Trimming cost V 7 bases and J 1 base, with 11 bases left between them. The germline gives CDR1 MNHNS, CDR2 SASEGT. The CDR3 has 13 amino acids. The CDR3 is CASTLTESYEQYF. The DNA of the CDR3 is TGTGCCAGCACCTTGACGGAGTCCTACGAGCAGTACTTC.

This clone was observed a single time. V usage is TRBV4-3 and J usage is TRBJ2-1; D gene uncertain. The CDR3 is made up of 14 amino acids. The germline CDR1 and CDR2 sequences are LGHNA and YSLEER. V was shortened by 1 base and J by 5 bases, with 9 bases between the two germline ends. CDR3 amino acids: CASSQGLIDNEQFF. CDR3 bases: TGCGCCAGCAGCCAAGGTCTCATCGACAATGAGCAGTTCTTC.

The chain is built from TRBV5-1 and TRBJ2-7; D is uncertain. Looked up from germline, CDR1 is SGHRS and CDR2 is YFSETQ. This CDR3 spans 13 amino acids. Trimming left V 4 bases short and J 6 bases short, with 14 bases between. The CDR3 loop is CASSPEGLGEQYF. Here the CDR3 DNA reads TGCGCCAGCAGCCCCGAAGGCCTCGGCGAGCAGTACTTC.

CDR3 in DNA: TGTGCCAGTAGTATCCTGGGGTACGGAAACACCATATATTTT. It is translated as CASSILGYGNTIYF. This rearrangement joins TRBV19 to TRBJ1-3; D unresolved. The V end lost 3 bases, the J end lost 4 bases, and 10 bases lay between the germline ends. The CDR3 runs 14 residues. Per the germline V gene, CDR1 is LNHDA and CDR2 is SQIVND (reference sequence).

The V call is TRBV27, the J call TRBJ1-1, with unresolved D. Trimming took off 5 bases at V and 1 base at J, with 8 bases between the two ends. The germline gives CDR1 MNHEY, CDR2 SMNVEV (reference sequence). This CDR3 is 13 amino acids long. The CDR3 loop is CASSVTKNTEAFF. CDR3 in DNA: TGTGCCAGCAGTGTCACAAAGAACACTGAAGCTTTCTTT.